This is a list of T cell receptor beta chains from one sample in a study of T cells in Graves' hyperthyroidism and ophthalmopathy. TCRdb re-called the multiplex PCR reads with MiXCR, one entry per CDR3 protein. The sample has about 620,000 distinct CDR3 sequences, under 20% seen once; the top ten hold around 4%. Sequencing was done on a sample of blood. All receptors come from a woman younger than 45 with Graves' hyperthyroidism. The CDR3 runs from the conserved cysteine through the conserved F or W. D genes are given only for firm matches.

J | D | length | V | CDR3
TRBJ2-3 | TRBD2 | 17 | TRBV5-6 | CASSLGLAGGGPDTQYF
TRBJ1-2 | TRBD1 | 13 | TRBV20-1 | CSAQTGTGDGYTF
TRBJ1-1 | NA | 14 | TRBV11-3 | CASSRRGANTEAFF
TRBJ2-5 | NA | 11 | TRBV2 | CASSAQETQYF
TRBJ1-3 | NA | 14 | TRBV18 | CASSLEPRGNTIYF
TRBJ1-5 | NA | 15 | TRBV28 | CASTFSGVRGQPQHF
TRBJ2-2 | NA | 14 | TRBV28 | CASSYTGRTGELFF
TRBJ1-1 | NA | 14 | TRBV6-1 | CASSPWGASTEAFF
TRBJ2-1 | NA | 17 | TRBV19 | CASSISEAGENYNEQFF
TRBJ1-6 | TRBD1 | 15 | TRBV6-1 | CATWDRSSYNSPLHF
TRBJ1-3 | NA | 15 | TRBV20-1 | CSASPGPNSGNTIYF
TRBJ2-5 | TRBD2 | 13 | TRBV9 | CASSAGGQETQYF
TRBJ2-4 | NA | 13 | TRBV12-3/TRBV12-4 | CASSFDSTGSQYF
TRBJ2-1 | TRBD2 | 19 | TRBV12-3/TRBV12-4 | CASSLGRLAGGPIHNEQFF
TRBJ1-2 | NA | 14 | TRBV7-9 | CASRQTGFEYGYTF
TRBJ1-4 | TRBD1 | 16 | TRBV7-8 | CASSPTGYITNEKLFF
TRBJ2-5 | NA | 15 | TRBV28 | CASSPSQGGGETQYF
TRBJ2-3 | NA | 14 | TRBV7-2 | CASILGAASDTQYF
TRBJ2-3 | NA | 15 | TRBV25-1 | CASSEAGPLTDTQYF
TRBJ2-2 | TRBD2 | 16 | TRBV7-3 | CASSEGGGVGTGELFF
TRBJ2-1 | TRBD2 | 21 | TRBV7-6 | CASSLIPPGLAGPITYNEQFF
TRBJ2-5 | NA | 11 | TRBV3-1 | CASSQSPAQYF
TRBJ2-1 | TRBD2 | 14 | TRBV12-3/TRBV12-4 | CASSPSGIHNQQFF
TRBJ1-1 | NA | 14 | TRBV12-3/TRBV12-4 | CASSPETVNTEAFF
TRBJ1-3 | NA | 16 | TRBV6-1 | CATHQRGVYSGNTIYF
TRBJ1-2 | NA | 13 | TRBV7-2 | CASSLVTMYGYTF
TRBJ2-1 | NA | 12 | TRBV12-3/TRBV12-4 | CASSLGIGEQFF
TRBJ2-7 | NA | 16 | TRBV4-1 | CASSPPPTGSSYEQYF
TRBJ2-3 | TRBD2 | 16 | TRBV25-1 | CASSESGGLGGNTQYF
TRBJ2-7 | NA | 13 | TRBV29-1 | CSVEGSVTYEQYF
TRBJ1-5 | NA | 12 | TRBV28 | CASKWRYQPQHF
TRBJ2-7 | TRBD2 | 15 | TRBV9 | CASSVGGRDSYEQYF
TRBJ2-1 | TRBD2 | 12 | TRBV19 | CASGTSVHEQFF
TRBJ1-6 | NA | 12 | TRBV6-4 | CASSDMEGPLHF
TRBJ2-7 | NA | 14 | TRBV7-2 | CASSDGTLLYEQYF
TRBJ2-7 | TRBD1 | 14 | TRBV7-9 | CASSSTGVEGEQYF
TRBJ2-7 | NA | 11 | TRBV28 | CASSFAGMQYF
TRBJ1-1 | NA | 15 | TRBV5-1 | CASSRGGLEDTEAFF
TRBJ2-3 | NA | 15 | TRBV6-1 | CASSLGRQGTDTQYF
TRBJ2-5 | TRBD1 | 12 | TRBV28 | CASSIGTAQRYF
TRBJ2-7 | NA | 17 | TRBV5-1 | CASSLDVVSPSPPEQYF
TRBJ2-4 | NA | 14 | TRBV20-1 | CSARVPRGKNIQYF
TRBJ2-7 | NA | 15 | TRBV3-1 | CASSQFFREVDEQYF
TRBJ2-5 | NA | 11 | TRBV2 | CASKGRETQYF
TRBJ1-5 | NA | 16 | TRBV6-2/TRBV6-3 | CASSSILTTSNQPQHF
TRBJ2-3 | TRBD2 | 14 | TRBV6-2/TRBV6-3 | CATISGTSTDTQYF
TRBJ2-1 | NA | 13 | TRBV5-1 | CASSLGEKASEFF
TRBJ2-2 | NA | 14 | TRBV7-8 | CASSLTGAGGELFF
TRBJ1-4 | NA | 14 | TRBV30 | CAWRLRSSNEKLFF
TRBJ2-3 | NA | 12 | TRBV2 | CASSEHGDTQYF
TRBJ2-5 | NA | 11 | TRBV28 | CVTERQETQYF
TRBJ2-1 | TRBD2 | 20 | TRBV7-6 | CASSFVRWTSGRERDNEQFF
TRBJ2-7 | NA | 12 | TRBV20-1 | CSVTRSSYEQYF
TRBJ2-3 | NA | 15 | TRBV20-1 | CSAPWERPSTDTQYF
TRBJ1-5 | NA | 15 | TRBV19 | CASSILGHLNQPQHF
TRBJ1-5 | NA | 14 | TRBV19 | CASSPRTLPWPQHF
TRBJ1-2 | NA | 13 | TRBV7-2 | CASSVRASYGYTF
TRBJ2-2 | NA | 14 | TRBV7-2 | CASSFLVEPGELFF
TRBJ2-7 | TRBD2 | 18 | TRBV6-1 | CASSLLTLAGGSHYEQYF